The clone carrying this TCR beta chain was seen repeatedly, ten times or more. What it binds is not known. The ends were cut back, 0 bases at V and 5 bases at J, with 10 bases in the middle. CDR3 length: 14 amino acids. Looked up from germline, CDR1 is LGHDT and CDR2 is YNNKEL (reference sequence). This entry belongs to a study of CD8+CD57+ T cells in acquired aplastic anemia. Study-level background: Sorted CD4+ and CD8+ cells gave a mean 3.2 ug DNA, range roughly 0.18 to 30 ug. Overall study findings and caveats: Significant differences in CD8+ Simpson's diversity were not observed between patients and controls.

CDR3 and TCR beta VDJ profiling relied on genomic DNA as the template. TCRdb called the reads again in MiXCR, with one record for every CDR3 protein. The table has approximately 380,000 distinct CDR3 sequences, 60% to 80% seen once; the top ten hold approximately 4%. The chain couples TRBV3-1 to TRBJ1-1, with D unclear. The sequencing input was sorted CD4+, CD8+, or CD8+CD57+ T cells (not recorded which) from PBMCs. The TCR originated in a human donor in good health, serving as a control. The CDR3 protein is CASSQDAQVTEAFF. The CDR3 bases are TGTGCCAGCAGCCAAGATGCCCAGGTGACTGAAGCTTTCTTT.